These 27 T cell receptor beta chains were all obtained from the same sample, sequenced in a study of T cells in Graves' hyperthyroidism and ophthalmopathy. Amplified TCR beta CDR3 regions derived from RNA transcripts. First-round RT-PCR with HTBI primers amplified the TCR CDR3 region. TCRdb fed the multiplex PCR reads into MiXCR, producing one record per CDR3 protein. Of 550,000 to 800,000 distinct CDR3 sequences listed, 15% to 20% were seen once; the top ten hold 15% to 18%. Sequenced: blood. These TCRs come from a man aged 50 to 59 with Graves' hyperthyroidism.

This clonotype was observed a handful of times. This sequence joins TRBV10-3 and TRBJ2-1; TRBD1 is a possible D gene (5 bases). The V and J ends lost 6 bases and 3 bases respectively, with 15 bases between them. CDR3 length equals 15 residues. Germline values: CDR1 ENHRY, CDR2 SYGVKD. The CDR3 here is CAIRDPFDSYNEQFF. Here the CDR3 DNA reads TGTGCCATCAGGGATCCTTTTGACAGCTACAATGAGCAGTTCTTC.

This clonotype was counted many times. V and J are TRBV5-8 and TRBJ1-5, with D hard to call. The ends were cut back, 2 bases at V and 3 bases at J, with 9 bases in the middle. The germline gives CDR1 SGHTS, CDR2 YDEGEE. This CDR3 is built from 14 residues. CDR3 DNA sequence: TGTGCCAGCAGCTTTCACGGCAACAATCAGCCCCAGCATTTT. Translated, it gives CASSFHGNNQPQHF.

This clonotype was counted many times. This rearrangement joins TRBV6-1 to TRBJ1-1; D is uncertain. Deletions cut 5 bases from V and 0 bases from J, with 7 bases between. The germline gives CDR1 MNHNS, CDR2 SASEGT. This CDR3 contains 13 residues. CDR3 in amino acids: CASSHQVNTEAFF. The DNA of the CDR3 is TGTGCCAGCAGTCACCAGGTGAACACTGAAGCTTTCTTT.

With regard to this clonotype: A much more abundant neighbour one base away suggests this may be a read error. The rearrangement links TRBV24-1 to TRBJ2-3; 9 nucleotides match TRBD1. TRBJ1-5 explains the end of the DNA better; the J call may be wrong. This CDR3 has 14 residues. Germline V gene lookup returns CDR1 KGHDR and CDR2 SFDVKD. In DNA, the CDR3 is TGTGCCACCAGCCCGACAGGGGGTGCAGATACGCAGCATTTT. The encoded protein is CATSPTGGADTQHF.

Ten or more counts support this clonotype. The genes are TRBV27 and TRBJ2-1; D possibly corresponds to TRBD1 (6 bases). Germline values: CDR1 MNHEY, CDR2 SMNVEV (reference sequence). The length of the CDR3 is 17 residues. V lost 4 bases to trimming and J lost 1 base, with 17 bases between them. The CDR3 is CASSSQKGERSYNEQFF. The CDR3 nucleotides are TGTGCCAGCAGTTCCCAGAAGGGGGAGAGGTCCTACAATGAGCAGTTCTTC.

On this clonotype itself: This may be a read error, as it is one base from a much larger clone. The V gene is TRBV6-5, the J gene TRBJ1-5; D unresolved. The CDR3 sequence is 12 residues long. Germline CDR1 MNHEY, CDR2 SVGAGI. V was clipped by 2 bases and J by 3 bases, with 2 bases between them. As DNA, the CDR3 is TGTGCCAGCAGTTACCACAATCAGCCCCAGCATTTT. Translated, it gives CASSYHNQPQHF.

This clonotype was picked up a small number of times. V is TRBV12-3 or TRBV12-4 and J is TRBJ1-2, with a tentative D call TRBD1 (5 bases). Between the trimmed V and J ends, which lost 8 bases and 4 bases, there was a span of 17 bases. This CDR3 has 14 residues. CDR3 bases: TGTGCCAGCTGGGGGGAGAACCTCCGCTATGGCTACACCTTC. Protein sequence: CASWGENLRYGYTF.

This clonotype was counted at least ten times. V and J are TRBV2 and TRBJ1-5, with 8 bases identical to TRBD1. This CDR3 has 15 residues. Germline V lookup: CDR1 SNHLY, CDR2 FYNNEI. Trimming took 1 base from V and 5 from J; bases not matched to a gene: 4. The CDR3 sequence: CASSEVGTGDQPQHF. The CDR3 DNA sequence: TGTGCCAGCAGTGAAGTGGGGACAGGAGATCAGCCCCAGCATTTT.

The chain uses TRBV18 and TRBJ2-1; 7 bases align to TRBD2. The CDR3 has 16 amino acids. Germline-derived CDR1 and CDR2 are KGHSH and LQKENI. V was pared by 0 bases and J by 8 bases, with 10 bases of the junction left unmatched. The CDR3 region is CASSPPRTRHMDEQFF. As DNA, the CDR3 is TGTGCCAGCTCACCACCTAGGACTAGACATATGGATGAGCAGTTCTTC.

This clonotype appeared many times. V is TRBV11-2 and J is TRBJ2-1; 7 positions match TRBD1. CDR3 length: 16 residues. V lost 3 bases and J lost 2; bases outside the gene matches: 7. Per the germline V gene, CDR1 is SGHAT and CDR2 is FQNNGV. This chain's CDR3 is CASSLGNRGPYNEQFF. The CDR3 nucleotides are TGTGCCAGCAGCTTGGGAAACAGGGGTCCCTACAATGAGCAGTTCTTC.

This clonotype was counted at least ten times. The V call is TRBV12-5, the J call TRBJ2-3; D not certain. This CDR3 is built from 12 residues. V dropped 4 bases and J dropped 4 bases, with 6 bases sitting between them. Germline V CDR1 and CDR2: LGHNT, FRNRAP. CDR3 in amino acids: CASGWYSDTQYF. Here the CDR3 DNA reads TGTGCTAGTGGTTGGTACTCAGATACGCAGTATTTT. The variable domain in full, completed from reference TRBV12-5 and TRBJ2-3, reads DARVTQTPRHKVTEMGQEVTMRCQPILGHNTVFWYRQTMMQGLELLAYFRNRAPLDDSGMPKDRFSAEMPDATLATLKIQPSEPRDSAVYFCASGWYSDTQYFGPGTRLTVL.

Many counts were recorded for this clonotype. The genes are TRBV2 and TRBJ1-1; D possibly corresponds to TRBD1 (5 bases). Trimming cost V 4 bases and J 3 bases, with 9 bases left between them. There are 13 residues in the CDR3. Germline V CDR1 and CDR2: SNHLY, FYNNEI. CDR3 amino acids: CASSGWGDTEAFF. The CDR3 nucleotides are TGTGCCAGCAGTGGGTGGGGGGACACTGAAGCTTTCTTT.

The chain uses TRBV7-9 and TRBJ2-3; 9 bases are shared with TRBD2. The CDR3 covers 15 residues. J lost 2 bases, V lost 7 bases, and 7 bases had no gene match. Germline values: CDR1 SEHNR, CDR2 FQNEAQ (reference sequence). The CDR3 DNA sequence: TGTGCCAGCAACCGACTAGCGGACTTCACAGATACGCAGTATTTT. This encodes CASNRLADFTDTQYF.

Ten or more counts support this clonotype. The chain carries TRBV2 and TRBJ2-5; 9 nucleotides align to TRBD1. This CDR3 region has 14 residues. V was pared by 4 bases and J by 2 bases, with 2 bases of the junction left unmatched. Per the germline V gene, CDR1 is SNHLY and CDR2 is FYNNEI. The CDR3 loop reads CASSGGTGQETQYF. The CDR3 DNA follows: TGTGCCAGCAGTGGAGGGACAGGGCAAGAGACCCAGTACTTC.

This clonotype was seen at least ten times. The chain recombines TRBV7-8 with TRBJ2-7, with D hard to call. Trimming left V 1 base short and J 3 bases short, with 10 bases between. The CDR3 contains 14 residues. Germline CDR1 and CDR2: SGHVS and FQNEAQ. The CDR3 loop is CASSLGTRGYEQYF. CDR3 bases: TGTGCCAGCAGCTTAGGGACCCGCGGCTACGAGCAGTACTTC.

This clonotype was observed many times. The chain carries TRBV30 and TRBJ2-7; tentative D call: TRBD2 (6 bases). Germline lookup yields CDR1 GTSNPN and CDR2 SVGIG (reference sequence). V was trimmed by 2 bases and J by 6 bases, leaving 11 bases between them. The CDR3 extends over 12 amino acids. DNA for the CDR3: TGTGCCTGGAGTATTGGAGGGATCGAGCAGTACTTC. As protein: CAWSIGGIEQYF.

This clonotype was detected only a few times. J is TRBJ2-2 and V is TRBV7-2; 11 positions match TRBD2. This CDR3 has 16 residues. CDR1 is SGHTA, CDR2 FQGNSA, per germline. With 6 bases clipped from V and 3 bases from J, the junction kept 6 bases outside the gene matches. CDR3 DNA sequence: TGTGCCAGCAGGCCGCCGGGACTAGCGGACACCGGGGAGCTGTTTTTT. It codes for CASRPPGLADTGELFF.

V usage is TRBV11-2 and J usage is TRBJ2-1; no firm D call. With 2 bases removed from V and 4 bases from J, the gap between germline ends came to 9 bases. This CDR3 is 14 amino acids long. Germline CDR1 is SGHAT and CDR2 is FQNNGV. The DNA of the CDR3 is TGTGCCAGCAGCTTAAACTTTTCTTACAATGAGCAGTTCTTC. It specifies CASSLNFSYNEQFF.

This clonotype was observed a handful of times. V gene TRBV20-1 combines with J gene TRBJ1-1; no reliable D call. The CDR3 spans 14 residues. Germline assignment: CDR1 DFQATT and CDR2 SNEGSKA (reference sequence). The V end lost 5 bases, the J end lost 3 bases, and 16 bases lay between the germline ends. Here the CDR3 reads CSARSVRKDTEAFF. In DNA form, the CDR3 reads TGCAGTGCTCGAAGCGTTAGGAAGGACACTGAAGCTTTCTTT.

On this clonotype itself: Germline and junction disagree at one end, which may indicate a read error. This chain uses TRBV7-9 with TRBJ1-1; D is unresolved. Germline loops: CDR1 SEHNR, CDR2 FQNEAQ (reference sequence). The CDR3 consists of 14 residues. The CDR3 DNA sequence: TGTGCCAGCAGCTTAGATTTTCGGAACACTGAAGCTTACTTC. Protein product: CASSLDFRNTEAYF.

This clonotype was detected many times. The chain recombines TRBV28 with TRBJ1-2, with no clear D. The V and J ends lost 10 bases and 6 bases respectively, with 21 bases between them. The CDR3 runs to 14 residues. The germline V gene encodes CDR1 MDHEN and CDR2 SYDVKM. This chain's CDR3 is CATTGVVTVNGYTF. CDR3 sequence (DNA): TGTGCCACCACGGGAGTAGTGACGGTGAATGGCTACACCTTC.

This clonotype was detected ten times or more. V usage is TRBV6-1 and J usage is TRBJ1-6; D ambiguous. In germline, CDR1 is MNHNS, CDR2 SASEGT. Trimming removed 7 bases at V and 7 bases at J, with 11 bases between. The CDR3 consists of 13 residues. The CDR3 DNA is TGTGCCAGCAAGACAAGCACAAATTCACCCCTCCACTTT. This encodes CASKTSTNSPLHF.

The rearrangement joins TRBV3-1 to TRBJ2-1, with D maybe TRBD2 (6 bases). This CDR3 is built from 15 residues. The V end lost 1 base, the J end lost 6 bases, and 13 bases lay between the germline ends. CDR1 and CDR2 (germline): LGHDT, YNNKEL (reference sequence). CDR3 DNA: TGTGCCAGCAGCCAAGCGCCTAGACTAGGCAATGAGCAGTTCTTC. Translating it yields CASSQAPRLGNEQFF.

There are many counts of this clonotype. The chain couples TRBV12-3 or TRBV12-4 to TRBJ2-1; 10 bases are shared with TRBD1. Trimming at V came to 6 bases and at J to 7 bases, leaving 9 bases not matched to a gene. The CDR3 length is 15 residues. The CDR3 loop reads CASRWTGGIGNEQFF. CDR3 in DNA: TGTGCCAGCAGATGGACAGGGGGGATAGGGAATGAGCAGTTCTTC.

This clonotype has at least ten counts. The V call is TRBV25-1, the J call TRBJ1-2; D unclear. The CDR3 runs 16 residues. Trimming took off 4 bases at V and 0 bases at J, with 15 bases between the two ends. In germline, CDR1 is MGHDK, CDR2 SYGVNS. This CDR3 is CASSGVKVASNYGYTF. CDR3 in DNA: TGTGCCAGCAGTGGAGTCAAGGTCGCCTCTAACTATGGCTACACCTTC.

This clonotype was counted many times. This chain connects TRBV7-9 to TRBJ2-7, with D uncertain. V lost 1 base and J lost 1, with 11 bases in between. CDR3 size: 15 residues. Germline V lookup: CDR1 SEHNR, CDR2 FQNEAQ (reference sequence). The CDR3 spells CASSLDSTESYEQYF. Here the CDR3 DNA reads TGTGCCAGCAGCTTAGATTCCACAGAGTCCTACGAGCAGTACTTC. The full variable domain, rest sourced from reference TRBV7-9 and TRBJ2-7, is DTGVSQNPRHKITKRGQNVTFRCDPISEHNRLYWYRQTLGQGPEFLTYFQNEAQLEKSRLLSDRFSAERPKGSFSTLEIQRTEQGDSAMYLCASSLDSTESYEQYFGPGTRLTVT.

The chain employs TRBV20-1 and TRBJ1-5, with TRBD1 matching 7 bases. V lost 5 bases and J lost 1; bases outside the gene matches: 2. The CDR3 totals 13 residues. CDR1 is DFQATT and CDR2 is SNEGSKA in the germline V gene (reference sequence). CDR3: CSAQGDSNQPQHF. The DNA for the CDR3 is TGCAGTGCTCAGGGGGACAGCAATCAGCCCCAGCATTTT.